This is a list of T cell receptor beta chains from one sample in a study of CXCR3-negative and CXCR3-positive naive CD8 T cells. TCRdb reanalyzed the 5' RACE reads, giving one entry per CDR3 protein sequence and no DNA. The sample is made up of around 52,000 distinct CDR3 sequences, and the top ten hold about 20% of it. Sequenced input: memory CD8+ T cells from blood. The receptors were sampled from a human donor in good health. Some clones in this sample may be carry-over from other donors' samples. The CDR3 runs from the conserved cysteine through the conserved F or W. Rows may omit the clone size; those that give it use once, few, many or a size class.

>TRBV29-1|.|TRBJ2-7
CSGLTGDSYEQYF
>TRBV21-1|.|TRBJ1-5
CASSGVVAKQYSNQPQHF
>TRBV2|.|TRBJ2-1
CASSPGQTYNEQFF
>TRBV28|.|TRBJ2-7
CASSLVLGEAPRSSYEQYF
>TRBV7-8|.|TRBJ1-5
CASSLAWIGDNSDSNQPQHF
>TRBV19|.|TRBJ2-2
CASMFPSRGELFF
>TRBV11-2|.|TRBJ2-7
CASSLRTSPYEQYF
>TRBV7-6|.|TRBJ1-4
CASSPAPGPAIAKLFF
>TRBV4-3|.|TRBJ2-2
CASSRSAGGGSTGELFF
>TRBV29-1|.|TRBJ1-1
CSVTVMNTEAFF
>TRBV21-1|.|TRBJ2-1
CASSKGASGINEQFF
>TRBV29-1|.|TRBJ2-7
CSVERKGTSGDEQYF
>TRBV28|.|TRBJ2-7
CASSQRDRLYEQYF
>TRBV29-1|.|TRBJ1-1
CSVGGTGEAFF
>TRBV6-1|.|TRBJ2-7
CASSEVPGTYEQYF
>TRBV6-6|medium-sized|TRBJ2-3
CASSYSETDTQYF
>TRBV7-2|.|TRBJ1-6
CASSLAPLTGFGSPLHF